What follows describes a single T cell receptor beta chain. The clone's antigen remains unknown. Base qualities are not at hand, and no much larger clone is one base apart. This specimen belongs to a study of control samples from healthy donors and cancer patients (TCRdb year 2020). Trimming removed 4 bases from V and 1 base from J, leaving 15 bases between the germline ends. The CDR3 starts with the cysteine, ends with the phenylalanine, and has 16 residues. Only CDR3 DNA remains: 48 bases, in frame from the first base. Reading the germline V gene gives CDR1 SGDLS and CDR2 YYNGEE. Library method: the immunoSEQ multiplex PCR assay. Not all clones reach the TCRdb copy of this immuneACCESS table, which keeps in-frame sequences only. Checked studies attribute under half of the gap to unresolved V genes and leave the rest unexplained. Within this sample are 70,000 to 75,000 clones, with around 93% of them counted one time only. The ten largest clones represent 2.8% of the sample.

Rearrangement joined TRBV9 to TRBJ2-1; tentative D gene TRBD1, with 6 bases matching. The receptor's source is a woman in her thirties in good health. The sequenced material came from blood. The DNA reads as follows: TGTGCCAGCAGCACTGAGGGGACAACGTCCTACAATGAGCAGTTCTTC. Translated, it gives CASSTEGTTSYNEQFF.